Listed here is a single TCR beta chain. This entry is derived from a study of technical replicates of blood from a few donors. Method: immunoSEQ multiplex PCR; TCRdb's copy keeps in-frame clones and lacks some. The data contain around 62,000 clones, 95% to 97% of them singletons. The sample taken for sequencing was T cells isolated from PBMCs. The source of this sequence is a human donor in good health.

CDR3 sequence reads: CASSYSRGGRGYTF. DNA of the CDR3: TGTGCCAGCAGTTACTCCAGAGGGGGCCGTGGCTACACCTTC. The chain is built from TRBV6-5 and TRBJ1-2; 7 bases map to TRBD1. This CDR3 is 14 amino acids long. Germline values: CDR1 MNHEY, CDR2 SVGAGI. With V trimmed by 0 bases and J by 7 bases, 5 bases remained unmatched.